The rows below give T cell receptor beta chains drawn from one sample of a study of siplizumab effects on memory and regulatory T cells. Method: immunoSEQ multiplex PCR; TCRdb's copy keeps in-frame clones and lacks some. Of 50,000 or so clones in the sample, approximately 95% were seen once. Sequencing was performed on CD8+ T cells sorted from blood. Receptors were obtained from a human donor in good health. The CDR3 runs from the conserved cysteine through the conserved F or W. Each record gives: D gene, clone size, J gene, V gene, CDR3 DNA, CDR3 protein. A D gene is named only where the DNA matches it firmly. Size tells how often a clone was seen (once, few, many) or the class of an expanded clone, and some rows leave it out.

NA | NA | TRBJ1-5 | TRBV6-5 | TGTGCCAGCAGCTCCCGATTTAGCAATCAGCCCCAGCATTTT | CASSSRFSNQPQHF
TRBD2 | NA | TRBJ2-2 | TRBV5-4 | TGTGCCAGCAGCTTGGGGGTAGCGGGGTACACCGGGGAGCTGTTTTTT | CASSLGVAGYTGELFF
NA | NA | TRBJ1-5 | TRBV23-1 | TGCGCCAGCAGTCTAATTGGGACCCAGACGGATCAGCCCCAGCATTTT | CASSLIGTQTDQPQHF
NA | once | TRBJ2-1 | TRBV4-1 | TGCGCCAGCAGCCAAGATTTGCTATTCGGTGAGCAGTTCTTC | CASSQDLLFGEQFF
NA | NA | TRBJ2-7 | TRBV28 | TGTGCCAGCAGTTCTTACTTAAGGGCCAAAGTCCTCGAGCAGTACTTC | CASSSYLRAKVLEQYF
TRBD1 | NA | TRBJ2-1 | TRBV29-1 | TGCAGCGTACCGACAGGGGGCCACAATGAGCAGTTCTTC | CSVPTGGHNEQFF
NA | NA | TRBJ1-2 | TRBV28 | TGTGCCAGCATGTTCGGACATTCCTATGGCTACACCTTC | CASMFGHSYGYTF
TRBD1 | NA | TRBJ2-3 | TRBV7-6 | TGTGCCAGCAGCTTAGTAACAGGGGACACAGATACGCAGTATTTT | CASSLVTGDTDTQYF
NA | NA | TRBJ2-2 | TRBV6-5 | TGTGCCAGCAGTCAGAATGGACGAGTCACCGGGGAGCTGTTTTTT | CASSQNGRVTGELFF
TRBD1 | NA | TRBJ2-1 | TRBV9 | TGTGCCAGCAGCGTAAGTGGGACAGGGGGATTCAATGAGCAGTTCTTC | CASSVSGTGGFNEQFF
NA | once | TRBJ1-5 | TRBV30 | TGTGCCTGGAGTGTTCGGGGGAGCAATCAGCCCCAGCATTTT | CAWSVRGSNQPQHF
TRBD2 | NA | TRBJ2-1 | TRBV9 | TGTGCCAGCAGCGGGGGAGGGCAGCGGAGATACAATGAGCAGTTCTTC | CASSGGGQRRYNEQFF
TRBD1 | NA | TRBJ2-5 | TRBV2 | TGTGCCAGCAGTGGGGACAGGGGGATGGAGACCCAGTACTTC | CASSGDRGMETQYF
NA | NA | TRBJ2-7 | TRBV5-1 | TGCGCCAGCAGCTCCGGGGTCGCCTACGAGCAGTACTTC | CASSSGVAYEQYF
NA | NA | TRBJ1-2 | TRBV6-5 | TGTGCCAGCCGCGGGGGAGGAGGGGGCTACACCTTC | CASRGGGGGYTF
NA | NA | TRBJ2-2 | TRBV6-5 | TGTGCCAGCAGTACCACCCGACAGCCCCCCGGGGAGCTGTTTTTT | CASSTTRQPPGELFF
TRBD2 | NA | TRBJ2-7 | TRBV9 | TGTGCCAGCAGCGCCACTAGCGGGGGCAAGGGGGAGCAGTACTTC | CASSATSGGKGEQYF
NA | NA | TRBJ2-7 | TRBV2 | TGTGCCAGCATCGGTTCCTACGAGCAGTACTTC | CASIGSYEQYF
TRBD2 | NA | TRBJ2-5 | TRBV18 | TGTGCCAGCTCACACTATAGCGGGAGGGGACAAGAGACCCAGTACTTC | CASSHYSGRGQETQYF
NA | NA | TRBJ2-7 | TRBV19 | TGTGCCAGTAGTATTCAACAGACCTACGAGCAGTACTTC | CASSIQQTYEQYF
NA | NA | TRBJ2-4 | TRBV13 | TGTGCCAGCAGCTCTCGGACGGTAAACATTCAGTACTTC | CASSSRTVNIQYF
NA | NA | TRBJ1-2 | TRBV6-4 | TGTGTCGTTAAGAGGGACGTTCGTGGAGGTTGTGGCTACACCTTC | CVVKRDVRGGCGYTF
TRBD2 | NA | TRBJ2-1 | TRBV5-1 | TGCGCCAGCAGCGCTGGACTAGCGGGGACAAGAGAGCAGTTCTTC | CASSAGLAGTREQFF
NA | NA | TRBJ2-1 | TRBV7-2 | TGTGCCAGCAGCTATGGCGACCTCCAGGATGAGCAGTTCTTC | CASSYGDLQDEQFF
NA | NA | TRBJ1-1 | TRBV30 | TGTGCCTGGAAAGGCAGCTCTAACGAAGCTTTCTTT | CAWKGSSNEAFF
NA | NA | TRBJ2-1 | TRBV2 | TGTGCCAGCAGTGTGGGACTCATCAATGAGCAGTTCTTC | CASSVGLINEQFF
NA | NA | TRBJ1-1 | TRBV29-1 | TGCAGCGGTTTAGACGGAAGAGTCACTGAAGCTTTCTTT | CSGLDGRVTEAFF